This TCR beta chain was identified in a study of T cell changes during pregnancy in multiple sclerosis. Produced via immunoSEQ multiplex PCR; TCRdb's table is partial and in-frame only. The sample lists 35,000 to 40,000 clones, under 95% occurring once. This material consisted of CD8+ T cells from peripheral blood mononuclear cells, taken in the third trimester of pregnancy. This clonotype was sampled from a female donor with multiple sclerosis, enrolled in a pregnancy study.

The CDR3 DNA is TGTGCCAGCAGTCCCGGGCTAGCCAATGAGCAGTTCTTC. Translation gives CASSPGLANEQFF. The V call is TRBV28, the J call TRBJ2-1; D is perhaps TRBD2 (5 bases). V lost 5 bases and J 6 bases, leaving 11 bases between the germline ends. Germline V lookup: CDR1 MDHEN, CDR2 SYDVKM. CDR3 length: 13 residues.